This T cell receptor beta chain was captured in a study of shared clonotypes between healthy human individuals (dated by TCRdb to 2019 to 2021). For the study in its entirety: The cohort included a few men and a couple of women between 18 and 49 years of age. For each donor, CD4 naive and CD4 memory were each run on three plates, CD8 naive on two plates, and CD8 memory on one plate. The study deeply sequenced blood TCR repertoires of 5 or 6 healthy adults to estimate repertoire size and the extent of clonotype sharing between individuals. To increase sequencing depth and limit assay-specific biases, different laboratories used diverse techniques to prepare libraries and sequence TCR repertoires. Each donor's leukapheresis produced roughly between about 0.9 and 9.5 billion PBMCs. Broad study findings and their caveats: Only blood was sampled, and tissue TCR repertoires likely differ from those in blood. Based on pairwise subsampling, the degree of clonotype sharing among donors was expected to be affected by sequencing depth. Naive subsets generally had larger estimated clonotype richness than memory subsets did. Clonotypes shared by all four sorted-subset donors showed higher generation probabilities than non-shared clonotypes. Incomplete sequencing was indicated by rarefaction of sorted-subset datasets, despite the large sequencing depth. Across several donors, 5% to 6% of naive CD4, around 3.3% of naive CD8, 2.3% of memory CD4, and roughly 0.4% of memory CD8 clonotypes were shared. The small number of donors limited the genetic and exposure-history diversity represented.

TCR CDR3 regions were amplified from genomic DNA by multiplex PCR using the deep immunoSEQ assay. Genomic DNA extracted from each cell subset was distributed evenly over all wells of several immunoSEQ 96-well plates, and each plate served as one replicate. Each replicate PCR for sorted subsets received 200 ng genomic DNA, equal to around 32,000 T cell genomes. The purified libraries were quantified using a Qubit 3.0 fluorometer, sized with a Bioanalyzer 2100, and then quantified again using the KAPA Library Quantification kit. Every immunoSEQ 96-well plate was sequenced on a dedicated single-read 150-cycle Illumina NextSeq 550 flow cell. Processing in the source paper ran as follows. Because the immunoSEQ output held only junctional sequences and lacked quality scores, the filtering could not match the filtering applied to full-length reads. To assign V/J genes and CDR3, sequences were annotated against IMGT germline references using PyIR, a Python wrapper for IgBLAST v1.9. Any read was removed if the V/J assignment was weak (E-value above 1e-6), the CDR3 was missing, or the read contained stop codons, out-of-frame junctions, or ambiguous translated residues. V3J clonotypes were defined as sequences sharing the same inferred V gene, J gene, and CDR3 amino acid sequence. The percentage overlap between two repertoires was calculated by dividing the number of shared unique clonotypes by the size of the smaller repertoire. Repertoire richness was assessed with RTK rarefaction, the Chao1 estimator, and Recon v2.1 estimates of unobserved clonotypes. Generation probabilities were computed with OLGA for all TCRbeta clonotypes obtained by the gDNA method from several donors. In TCRdb, the immuneACCESS table is reduced to in-frame sequences with V and J assigned. These tables do not hold every clone; where another copy was compared, an unresolved V gene accounts for under half, and the others remain unexplained. Clone size and the V and J calls come from that table; the DNA yielded D and trimming. The sample includes roughly 1,100,000 clones, with around 75% observed a single time. The ten largest clonotypes hold about 1.5% of the sample.

Remarks on this clone: It lacks a known antigen. It has no much larger one-base neighbor in the sample; base qualities were not kept.

In the germline V gene, CDR1 corresponds to SNHLY and CDR2 to FYNNEI. The junction carries 19 bases between V and J, which are trimmed by 8 bases and 5 bases respectively. The CDR3 sequence holds 15 residues, the cysteine and phenylalanine included. The sequence is cut down to CDR3 DNA, 45 bases in frame from base 1. The donors were healthy, HIV-negative adults with no recently reported acute infections or vaccinations. All donors were Caucasian adults living in Nashville, Tennessee, USA. Magnetic negative selection was used to enrich CD4+ T cells, after which naive cells were positively selected on CD45RA and the negative fraction became the memory subset. Blood was collected by leukapheresis, and PBMCs were isolated by Ficoll-Histopaque density gradient centrifugation and then cryopreserved in liquid nitrogen vapor phase. Analytical flow cytometry was used to check the purity and quantity of every magnetically sorted T cell population. Genomic DNA was isolated from every sorted fraction and measured by UV absorbance on a Nanodrop 2000c.

The chain is made from TRBV2 and TRBJ2-1; the D segment might be TRBD1 or TRBD2, since each matches 5 bases. The receptor comes from a man aged 18-30 years in good health. Sequencing was performed on memory CD4+ T cells sorted from blood. The sample's cell subset or site label is to be understood as: CD45RA-negative fraction. The base sequence is TGTGCCAGCCTACCCCAGCGGACAAATAACAATGAGCAGTTCTTC. Its translation is CASLPQRTNNNEQFF.